The sample holds a few counts of the clone carrying this TCR beta chain. Its target is not known. The sample comes from a study of human T cells and chemical hapten exposure. Study-wide context: DPC at 2% was the sensitizing agent, placed on roughly 2 cm by roughly 2 cm of upper inner arm skin. On the upper back, patch tests were applied with 0.01% DPC and read at 6 days.

Specified time point: pre-sensitization, week 0. Treatment reported: therapeutic diphenylcyclopropenone sensitization with weekly scalp DPC. Blood was drawn before each patch test was applied. Notes on the study in general: Unchanged with DPC sensitization were TCRs above 1 in 1000 frequency.

TCRdb recomputed calls from the RACE reads with MiXCR, one row per CDR3 protein. The sample comprises around 350,000 distinct CDR3 sequences, around 5.5% of which are singletons, and approximately 8.2% rests with the top ten. The V end was cut by 2 bases, the J end by 14 bases, with 16 bases between. This CDR3 has 13 residues. The germline gives CDR1 MNHNY, CDR2 SVGAGI (reference sequence). This chain connects TRBV6-6 to TRBJ2-4; D remains unclear. This TCR was sampled from a woman between 18 and 29 years old with alopecia areata. Some clones in this sample may be carry-over from other donors' samples. This specimen was whole blood, taken in connection with sensitization to the hapten diphenylcyclopropenone (DPC). The CDR3 loop is CASSYVVGSLEYF. The DNA for the CDR3 is TGTGCCAGCAGTTACGTCGTCGGGTCGTTGGAGTACTTC.